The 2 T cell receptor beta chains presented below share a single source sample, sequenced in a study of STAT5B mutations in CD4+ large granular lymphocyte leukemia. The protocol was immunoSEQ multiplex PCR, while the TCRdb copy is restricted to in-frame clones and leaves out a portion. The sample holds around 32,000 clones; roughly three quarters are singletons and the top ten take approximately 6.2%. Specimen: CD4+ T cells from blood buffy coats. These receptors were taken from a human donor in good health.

The CDR3 bases are TGTGCCAGTAGTCCTGGGGACAGTCTCACTGAAGCTTTCTTT. Its protein product is CASSPGDSLTEAFF. This chain uses TRBV19 with TRBJ1-1, with 7 bases aligning to TRBD1. Trimming took 5 bases from V and 4 from J; bases not matched to a gene: 7. Germline CDR1 reads LNHDA; CDR2 reads SQIVND (reference sequence). This CDR3 is 14 amino acids long.

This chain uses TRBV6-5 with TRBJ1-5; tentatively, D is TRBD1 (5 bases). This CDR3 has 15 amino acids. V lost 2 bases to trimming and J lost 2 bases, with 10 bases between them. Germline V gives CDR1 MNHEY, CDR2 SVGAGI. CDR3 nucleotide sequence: TGTGCCAGCAGTTACGCGCAGGGTGGCAATCAGCCCCAGCATTTT. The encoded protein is CASSYAQGGNQPQHF.